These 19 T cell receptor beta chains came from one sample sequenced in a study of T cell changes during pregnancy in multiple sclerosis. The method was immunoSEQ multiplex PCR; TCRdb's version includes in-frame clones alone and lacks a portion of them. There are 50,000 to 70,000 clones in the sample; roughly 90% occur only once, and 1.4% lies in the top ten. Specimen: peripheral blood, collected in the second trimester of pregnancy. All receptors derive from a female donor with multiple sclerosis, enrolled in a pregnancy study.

In DNA, the CDR3 is TGTGCCAGTAGTATTGACAGCCCCATCCTCTATAGCAATCAGCCCCAGCATTTT. It encodes CASSIDSPILYSNQPQHF. The chain links TRBV19 to TRBJ1-5; TRBD1 might be the D (5 bases). Deletions cut 3 bases from V and 0 bases from J, with 18 bases between. The CDR3 is made up of 18 amino acids. From germline, CDR1 is LNHDA and CDR2 SQIVND (reference sequence). Full variable domain (remainder filled in from reference TRBV19 and TRBJ1-5): DGGITQSPKYLFRKEGQNVTLSCEQNLNHDAMYWYRQDPGQGLRLIYYSQIVNDFQKGDIAEGYSVSREKKESFPLTVTSAQKNPTAFYLCASSIDSPILYSNQPQHFGDGTRLSIL.

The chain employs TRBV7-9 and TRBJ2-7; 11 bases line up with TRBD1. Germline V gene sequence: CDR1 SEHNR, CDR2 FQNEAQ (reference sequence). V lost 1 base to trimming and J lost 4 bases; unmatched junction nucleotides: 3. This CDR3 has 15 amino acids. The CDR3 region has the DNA TGTGCCAGCAGCTTAGAGGGGACAGGGGGGTACGAGCAGTACTTC. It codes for CASSLEGTGGYEQYF.

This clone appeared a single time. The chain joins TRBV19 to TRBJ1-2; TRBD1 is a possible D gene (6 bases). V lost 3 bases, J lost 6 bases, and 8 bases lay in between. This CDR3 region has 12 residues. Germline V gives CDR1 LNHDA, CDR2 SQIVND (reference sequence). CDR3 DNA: TGTGCCAGTAGTATTAAGGGGGATGGCTACACCTTC. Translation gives CASSIKGDGYTF.

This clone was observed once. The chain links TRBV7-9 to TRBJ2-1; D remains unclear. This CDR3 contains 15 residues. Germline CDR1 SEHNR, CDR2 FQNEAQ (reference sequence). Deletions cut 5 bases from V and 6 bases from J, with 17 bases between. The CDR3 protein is CASSLRLVIGNEQFF. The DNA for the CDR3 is TGTGCCAGCAGCCTTCGTCTAGTGATCGGCAATGAGCAGTTCTTC.

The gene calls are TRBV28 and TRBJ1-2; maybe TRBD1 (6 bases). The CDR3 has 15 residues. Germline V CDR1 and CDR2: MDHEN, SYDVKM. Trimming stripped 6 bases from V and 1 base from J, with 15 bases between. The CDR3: CASRPRTASNYGYTF. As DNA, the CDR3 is TGTGCCAGCAGACCCAGGACAGCTAGTAACTATGGCTACACCTTC.

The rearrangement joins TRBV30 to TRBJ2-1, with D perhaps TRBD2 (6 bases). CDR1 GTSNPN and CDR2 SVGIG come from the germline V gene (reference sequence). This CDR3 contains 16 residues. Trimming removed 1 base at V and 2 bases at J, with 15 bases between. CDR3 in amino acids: CAWSARSGHTYNEQFF. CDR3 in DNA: TGTGCCTGGAGTGCCCGTAGCGGCCACACCTACAATGAGCAGTTCTTC.

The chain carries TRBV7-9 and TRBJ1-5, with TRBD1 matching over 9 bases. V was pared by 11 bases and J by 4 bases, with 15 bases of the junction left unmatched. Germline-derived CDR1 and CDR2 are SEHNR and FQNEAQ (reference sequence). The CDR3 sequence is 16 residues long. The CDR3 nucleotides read TGTGCCCTTAAGGGTTATAGGGACAGGGAGAATCAGCCCCAGCATTTT. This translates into CALKGYRDRENQPQHF.

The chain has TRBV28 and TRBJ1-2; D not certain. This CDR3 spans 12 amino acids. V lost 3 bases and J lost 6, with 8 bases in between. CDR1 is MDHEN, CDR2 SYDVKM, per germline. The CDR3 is CASSLPGDGYTF. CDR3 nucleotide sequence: TGTGCCAGCAGTTTGCCCGGGGATGGCTACACCTTC.

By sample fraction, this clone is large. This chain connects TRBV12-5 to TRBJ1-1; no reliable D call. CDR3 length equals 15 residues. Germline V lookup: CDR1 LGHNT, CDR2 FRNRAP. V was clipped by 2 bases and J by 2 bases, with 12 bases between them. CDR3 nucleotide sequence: TGTGCTAGTGGTTTGTCTTCGGGATTCAACACTGAAGCTTTCTTT. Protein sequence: CASGLSSGFNTEAFF.

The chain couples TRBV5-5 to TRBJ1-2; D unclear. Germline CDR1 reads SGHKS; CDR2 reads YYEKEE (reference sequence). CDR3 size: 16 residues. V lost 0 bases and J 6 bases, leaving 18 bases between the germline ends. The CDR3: CASSLGPERVGDGYTF. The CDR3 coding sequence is TGTGCCAGCAGCTTGGGACCGGAGAGGGTAGGAGATGGCTACACCTTC.

CDR3: CVRSSGTGNQPQHF. DNA of the CDR3: TGTGTCAGAAGCTCCGGGACAGGGAATCAGCCCCAGCATTTT. V and J are TRBV7-5 and TRBJ1-5; the table's D call, TRBD1, has no DNA check behind it. TRBV7-5 is described as a pseudogene. The CDR3 covers 14 residues.

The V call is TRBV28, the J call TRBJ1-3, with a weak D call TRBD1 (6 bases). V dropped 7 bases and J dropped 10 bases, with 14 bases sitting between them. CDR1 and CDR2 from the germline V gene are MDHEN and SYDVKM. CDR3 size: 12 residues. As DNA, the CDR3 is TGTGCCAGCACAGGGACACGCCATACCATATATTTT. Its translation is CASTGTRHTIYF.

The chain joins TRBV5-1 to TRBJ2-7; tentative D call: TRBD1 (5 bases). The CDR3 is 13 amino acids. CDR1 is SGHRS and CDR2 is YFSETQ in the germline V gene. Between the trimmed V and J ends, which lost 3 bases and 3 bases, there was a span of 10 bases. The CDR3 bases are TGCGCCAGCAGCTCGCAGGACAACTACGAGCAGTACTTC. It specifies CASSSQDNYEQYF.

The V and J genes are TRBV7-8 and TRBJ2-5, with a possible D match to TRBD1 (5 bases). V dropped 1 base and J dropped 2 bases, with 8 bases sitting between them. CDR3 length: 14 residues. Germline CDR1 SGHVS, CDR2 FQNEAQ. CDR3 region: CASSLGTLQETQYF. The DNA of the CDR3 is TGTGCCAGCAGCTTAGGGACATTACAAGAGACCCAGTACTTC.

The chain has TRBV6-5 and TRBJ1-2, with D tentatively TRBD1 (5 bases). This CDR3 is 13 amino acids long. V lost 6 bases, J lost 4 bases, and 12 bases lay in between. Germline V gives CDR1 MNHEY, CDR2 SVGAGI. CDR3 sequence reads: CASSSDTSYGYTF. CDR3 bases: TGTGCCAGCAGCTCGGACACCAGCTATGGCTACACCTTC.

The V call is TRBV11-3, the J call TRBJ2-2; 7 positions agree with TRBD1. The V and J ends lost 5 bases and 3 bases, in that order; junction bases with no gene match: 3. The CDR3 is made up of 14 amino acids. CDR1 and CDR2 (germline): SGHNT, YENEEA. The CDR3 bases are TGTGCCAGCAGCCTTCAGGGGGACACCGGGGAGCTGTTTTTT. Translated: CASSLQGDTGELFF.

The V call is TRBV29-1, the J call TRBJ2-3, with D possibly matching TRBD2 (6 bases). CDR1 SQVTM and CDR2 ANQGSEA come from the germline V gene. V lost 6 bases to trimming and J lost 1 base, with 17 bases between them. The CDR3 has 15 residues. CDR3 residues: CSVGTEGGGTDTQYF. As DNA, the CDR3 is TGCAGCGTAGGGACCGAAGGAGGGGGCACAGATACGCAGTATTTT.

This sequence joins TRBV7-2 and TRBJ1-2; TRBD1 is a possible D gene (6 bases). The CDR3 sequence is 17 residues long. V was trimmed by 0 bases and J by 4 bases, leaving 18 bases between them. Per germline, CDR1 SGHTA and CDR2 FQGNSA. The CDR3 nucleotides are TGTGCCAGCAGCTTAGCCGTCAACAGGGAGGGTCTCTATGGCTACACCTTC. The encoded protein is CASSLAVNREGLYGYTF.

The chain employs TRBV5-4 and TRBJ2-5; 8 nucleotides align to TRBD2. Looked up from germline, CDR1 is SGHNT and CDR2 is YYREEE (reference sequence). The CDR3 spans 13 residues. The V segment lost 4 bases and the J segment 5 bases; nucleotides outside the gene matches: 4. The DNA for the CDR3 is TGTGCCAGCAGCCCGGGAGGGGGGGAGACCCAGTACTTC. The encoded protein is CASSPGGGETQYF. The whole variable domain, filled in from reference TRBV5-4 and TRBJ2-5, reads ETGVTQSPTHLIKTRGQQVTLRCSSQSGHNTVSWYQQALGQGPQFIFQYYREEENGRGNFPPRFSGLQFPNYSSELNVNALELDDSALYLCASSPGGGETQYFGPGTRLLVL.